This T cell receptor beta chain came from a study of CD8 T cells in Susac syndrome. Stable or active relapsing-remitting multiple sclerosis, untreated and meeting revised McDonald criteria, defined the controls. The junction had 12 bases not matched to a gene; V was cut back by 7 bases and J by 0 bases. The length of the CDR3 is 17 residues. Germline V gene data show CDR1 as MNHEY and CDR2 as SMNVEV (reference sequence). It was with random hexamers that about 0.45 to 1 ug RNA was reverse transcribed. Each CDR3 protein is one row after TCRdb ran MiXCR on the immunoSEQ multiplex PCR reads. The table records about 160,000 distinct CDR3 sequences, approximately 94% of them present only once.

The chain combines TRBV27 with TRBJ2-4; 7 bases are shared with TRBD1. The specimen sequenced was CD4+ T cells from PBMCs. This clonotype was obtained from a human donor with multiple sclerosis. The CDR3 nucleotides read TGTGCCAGCACCCAATATGGGACAGCTAAAGCCAAAAACATTCAGTACTTC. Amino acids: CASTQYGTAKAKNIQYF.